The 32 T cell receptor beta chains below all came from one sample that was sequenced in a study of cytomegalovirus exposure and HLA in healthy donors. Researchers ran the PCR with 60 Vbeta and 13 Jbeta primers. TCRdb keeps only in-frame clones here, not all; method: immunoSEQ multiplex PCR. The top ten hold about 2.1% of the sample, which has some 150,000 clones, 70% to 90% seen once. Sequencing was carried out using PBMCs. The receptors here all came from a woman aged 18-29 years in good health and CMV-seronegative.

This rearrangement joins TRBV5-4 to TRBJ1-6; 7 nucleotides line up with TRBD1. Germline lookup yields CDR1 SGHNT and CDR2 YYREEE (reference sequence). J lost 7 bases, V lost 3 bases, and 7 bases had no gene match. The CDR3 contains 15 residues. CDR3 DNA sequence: TGTGCCAGCAGCTCTAAACAGGGGTTGAATTCACCCCTCCACTTT. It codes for CASSSKQGLNSPLHF.

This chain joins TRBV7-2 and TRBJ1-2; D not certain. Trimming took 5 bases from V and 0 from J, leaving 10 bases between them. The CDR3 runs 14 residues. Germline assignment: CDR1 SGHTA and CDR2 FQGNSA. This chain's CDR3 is CASSRGLSNYGYTF. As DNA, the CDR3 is TGTGCCAGCAGCCGAGGCCTATCTAACTATGGCTACACCTTC.

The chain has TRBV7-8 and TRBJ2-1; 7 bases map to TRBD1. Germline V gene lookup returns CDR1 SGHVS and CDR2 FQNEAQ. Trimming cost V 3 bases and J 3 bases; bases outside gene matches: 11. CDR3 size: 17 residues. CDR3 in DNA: TGTGCCAGCAGCTTGGTGGGGGACAGCACGTTCTACAATGAGCAGTTCTTC. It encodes CASSLVGDSTFYNEQFF.

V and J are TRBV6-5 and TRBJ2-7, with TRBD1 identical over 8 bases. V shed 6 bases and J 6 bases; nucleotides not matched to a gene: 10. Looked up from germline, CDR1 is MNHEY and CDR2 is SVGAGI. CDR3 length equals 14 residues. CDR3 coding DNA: TGTGCCAGCAGGCGGACAGGGCTTCGCTCCGAGCAGTACTTC. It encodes CASRRTGLRSEQYF.

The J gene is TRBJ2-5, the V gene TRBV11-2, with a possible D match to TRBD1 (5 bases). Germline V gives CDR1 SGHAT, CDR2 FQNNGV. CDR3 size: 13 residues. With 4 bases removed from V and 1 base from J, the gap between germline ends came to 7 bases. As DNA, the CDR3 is TGTGCCAGCAGCTGGACACCCCAAGAGACCCAGTACTTC. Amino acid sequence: CASSWTPQETQYF. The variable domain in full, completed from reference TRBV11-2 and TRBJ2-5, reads EAGVAQSPRYKIIEKRQSVAFWCNPISGHATLYWYQQILGQGPKLLIQFQNNGVVDDSQLPKDRFSAERLKGVDSTLKIQPAKLEDSAVYLCASSWTPQETQYFGPGTRLLVL.

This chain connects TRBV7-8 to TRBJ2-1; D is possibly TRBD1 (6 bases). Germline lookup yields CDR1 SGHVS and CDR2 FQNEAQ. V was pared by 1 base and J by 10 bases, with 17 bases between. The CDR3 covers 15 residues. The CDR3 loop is CASSLEVAGVREQFF. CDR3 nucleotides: TGTGCCAGCAGCTTAGAAGTGGCAGGGGTACGCGAGCAGTTCTTC.

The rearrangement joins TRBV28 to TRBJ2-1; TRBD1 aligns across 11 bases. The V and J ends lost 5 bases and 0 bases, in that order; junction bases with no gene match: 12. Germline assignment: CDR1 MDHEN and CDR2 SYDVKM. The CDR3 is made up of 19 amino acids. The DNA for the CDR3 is TGTGCCAGCAGTGCCCGGGGGCTAGGGACAGGGGGCTCCTACAATGAGCAGTTCTTC. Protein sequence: CASSARGLGTGGSYNEQFF.

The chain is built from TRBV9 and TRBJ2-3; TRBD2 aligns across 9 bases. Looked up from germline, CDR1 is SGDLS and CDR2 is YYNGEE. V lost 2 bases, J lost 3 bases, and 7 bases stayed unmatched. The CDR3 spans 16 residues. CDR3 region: CASSVGSGGPTDTQYF. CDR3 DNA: TGTGCCAGCAGCGTGGGGAGCGGGGGGCCAACAGATACGCAGTATTTT.

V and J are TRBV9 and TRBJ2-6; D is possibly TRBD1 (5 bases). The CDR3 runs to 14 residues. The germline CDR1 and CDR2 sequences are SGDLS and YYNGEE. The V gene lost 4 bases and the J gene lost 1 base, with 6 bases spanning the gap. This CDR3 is CASSKGSGANVLTF. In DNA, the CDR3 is TGTGCCAGCAGCAAGGGGTCTGGGGCCAACGTCCTGACTTTC.

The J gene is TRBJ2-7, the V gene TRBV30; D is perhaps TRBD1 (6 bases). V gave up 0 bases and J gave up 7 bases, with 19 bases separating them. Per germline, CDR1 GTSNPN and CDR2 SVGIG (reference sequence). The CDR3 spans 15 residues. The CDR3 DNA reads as TGTGCCTGGAGTGTACAGGGAAAGGGATCGGGAGAGCAGTACTTC. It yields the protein CAWSVQGKGSGEQYF.

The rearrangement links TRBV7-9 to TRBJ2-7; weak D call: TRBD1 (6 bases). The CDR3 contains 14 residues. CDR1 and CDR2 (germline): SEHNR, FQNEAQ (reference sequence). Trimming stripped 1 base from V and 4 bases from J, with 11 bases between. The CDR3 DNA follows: TGTGCCAGCAGCTTAGGAACAGGGTTATACGAGCAGTACTTC. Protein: CASSLGTGLYEQYF.

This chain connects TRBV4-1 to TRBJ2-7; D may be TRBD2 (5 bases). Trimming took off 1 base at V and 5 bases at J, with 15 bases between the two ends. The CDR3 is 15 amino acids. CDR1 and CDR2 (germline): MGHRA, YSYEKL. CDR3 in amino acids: CASSQVSLASHEQYF. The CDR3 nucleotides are TGCGCCAGCAGCCAAGTCTCCCTAGCAAGCCACGAGCAGTACTTC.

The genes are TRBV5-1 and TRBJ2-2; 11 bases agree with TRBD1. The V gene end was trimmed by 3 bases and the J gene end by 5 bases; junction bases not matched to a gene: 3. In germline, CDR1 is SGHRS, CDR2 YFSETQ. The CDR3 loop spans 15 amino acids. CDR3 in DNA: TGCGCCAGCAGCTCCGGGACAGGGGGAACCGGGGAGCTGTTTTTT. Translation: CASSSGTGGTGELFF.

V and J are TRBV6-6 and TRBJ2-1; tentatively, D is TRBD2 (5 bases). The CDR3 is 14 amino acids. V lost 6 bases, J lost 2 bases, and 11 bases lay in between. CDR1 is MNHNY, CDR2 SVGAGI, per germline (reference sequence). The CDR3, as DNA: TGTGCCAGCAGAGACCCGGAGGCCTACAATGAGCAGTTCTTC. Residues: CASRDPEAYNEQFF.

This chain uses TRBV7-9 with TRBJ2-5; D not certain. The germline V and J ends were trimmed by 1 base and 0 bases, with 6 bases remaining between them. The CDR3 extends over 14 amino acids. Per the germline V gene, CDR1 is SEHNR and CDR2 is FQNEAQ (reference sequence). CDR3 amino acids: CASSLVRNQETQYF. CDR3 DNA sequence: TGTGCCAGCAGCTTAGTCAGAAACCAAGAGACCCAGTACTTC.

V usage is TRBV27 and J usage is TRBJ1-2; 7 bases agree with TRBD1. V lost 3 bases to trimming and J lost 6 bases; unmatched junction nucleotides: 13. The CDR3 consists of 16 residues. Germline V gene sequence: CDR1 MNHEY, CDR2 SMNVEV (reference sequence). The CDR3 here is CASSFLPLTGLDGYTF. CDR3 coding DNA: TGTGCCAGCAGTTTCCTTCCACTGACAGGGTTGGATGGCTACACCTTC.

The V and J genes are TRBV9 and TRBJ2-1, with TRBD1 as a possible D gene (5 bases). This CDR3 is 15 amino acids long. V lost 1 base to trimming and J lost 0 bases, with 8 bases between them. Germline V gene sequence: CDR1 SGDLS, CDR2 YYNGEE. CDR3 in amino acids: CASSVRTSSYNEQFF. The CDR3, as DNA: TGTGCCAGCAGCGTACGGACAAGCTCCTACAATGAGCAGTTCTTC.

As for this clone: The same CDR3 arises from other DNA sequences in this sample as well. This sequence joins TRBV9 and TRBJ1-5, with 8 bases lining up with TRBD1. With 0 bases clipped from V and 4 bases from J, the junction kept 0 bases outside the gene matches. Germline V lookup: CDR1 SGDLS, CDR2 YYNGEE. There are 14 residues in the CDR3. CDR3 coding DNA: TGTGCCAGCAGCGTAGGACAGGGGAATCAGCCCCAGCATTTT. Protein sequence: CASSVGQGNQPQHF. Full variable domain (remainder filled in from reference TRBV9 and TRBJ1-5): DSGVTQTPKHLITATGQRVTLRCSPRSGDLSVYWYQQSLDQGLQFLIQYYNGEERAKGNILERFSAQQFPDLHSELNLSSLELGDSALYFCASSVGQGNQPQHFGDGTRLSIL.

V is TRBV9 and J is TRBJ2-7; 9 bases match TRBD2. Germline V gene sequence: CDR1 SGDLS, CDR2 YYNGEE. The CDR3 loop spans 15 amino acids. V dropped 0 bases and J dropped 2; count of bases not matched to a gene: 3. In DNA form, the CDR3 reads TGTGCCAGCAGCGTAGGTTCTAGCGGGGCCTACGAGCAGTACTTC. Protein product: CASSVGSSGAYEQYF. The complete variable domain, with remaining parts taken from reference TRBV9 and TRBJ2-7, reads DSGVTQTPKHLITATGQRVTLRCSPRSGDLSVYWYQQSLDQGLQFLIQYYNGEERAKGNILERFSAQQFPDLHSELNLSSLELGDSALYFCASSVGSSGAYEQYFGPGTRLTVT.

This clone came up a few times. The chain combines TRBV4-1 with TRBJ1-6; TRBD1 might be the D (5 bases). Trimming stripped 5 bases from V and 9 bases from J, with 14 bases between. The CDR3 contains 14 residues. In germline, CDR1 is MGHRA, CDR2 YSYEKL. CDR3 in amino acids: CASSASGGSSPLHF. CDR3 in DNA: TGCGCCAGCAGCGCATCGGGGGGGAGTTCACCCCTCCACTTT.

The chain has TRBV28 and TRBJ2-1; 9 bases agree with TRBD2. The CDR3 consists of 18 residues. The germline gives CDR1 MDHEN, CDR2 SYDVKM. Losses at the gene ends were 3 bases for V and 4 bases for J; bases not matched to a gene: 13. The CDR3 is CASSLGLIAGEGYNEQFF. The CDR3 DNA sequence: TGTGCCAGCAGTTTGGGGCTAATAGCGGGAGAGGGGTACAATGAGCAGTTCTTC.

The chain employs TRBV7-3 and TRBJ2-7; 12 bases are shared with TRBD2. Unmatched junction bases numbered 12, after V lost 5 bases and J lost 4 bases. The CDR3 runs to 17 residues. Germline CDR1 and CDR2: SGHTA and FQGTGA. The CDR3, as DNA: TGTGCCAGCAGCCTAAACCGACTAGCGGGAGCTTCTTACGAGCAGTACTTC. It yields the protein CASSLNRLAGASYEQYF.

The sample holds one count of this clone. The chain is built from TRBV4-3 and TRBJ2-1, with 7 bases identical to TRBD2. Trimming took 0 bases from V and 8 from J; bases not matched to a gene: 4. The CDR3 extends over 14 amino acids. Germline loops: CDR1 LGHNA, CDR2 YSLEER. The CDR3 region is CASSQDLSGDEQFF. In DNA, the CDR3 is TGCGCCAGCAGCCAAGATCTGAGCGGGGATGAGCAGTTCTTC.

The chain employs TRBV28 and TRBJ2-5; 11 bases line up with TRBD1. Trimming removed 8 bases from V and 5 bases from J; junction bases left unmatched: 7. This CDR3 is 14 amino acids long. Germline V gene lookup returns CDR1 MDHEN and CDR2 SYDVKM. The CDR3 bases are TGTGCCAGCGCCCCAGGACAGGGGGCCGAGACCCAGTACTTC. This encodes CASAPGQGAETQYF.

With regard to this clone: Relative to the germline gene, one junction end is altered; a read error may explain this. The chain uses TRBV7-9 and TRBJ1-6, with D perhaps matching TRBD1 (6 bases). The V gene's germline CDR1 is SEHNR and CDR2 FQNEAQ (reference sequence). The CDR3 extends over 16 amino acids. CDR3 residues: CSSSGGQSSYNSPLHF. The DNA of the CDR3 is TGTTCCAGCAGCGGTGGACAGAGCTCCTATAATTCACCCCTCCACTTT.

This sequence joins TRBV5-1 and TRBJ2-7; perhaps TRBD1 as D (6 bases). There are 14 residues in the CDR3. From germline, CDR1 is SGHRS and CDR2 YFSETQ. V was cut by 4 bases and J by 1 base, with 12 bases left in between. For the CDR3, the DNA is TGCGCCAGCAGCATCACGGGACAATCCTACGAGCAGTACTTC. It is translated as CASSITGQSYEQYF.

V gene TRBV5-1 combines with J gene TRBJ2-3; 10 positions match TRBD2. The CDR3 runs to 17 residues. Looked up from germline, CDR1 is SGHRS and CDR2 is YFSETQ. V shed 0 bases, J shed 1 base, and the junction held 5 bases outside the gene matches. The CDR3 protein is CASSLGPLAGGTDTQYF. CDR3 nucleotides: TGCGCCAGCAGCTTGGGGCCTCTAGCGGGAGGCACAGATACGCAGTATTTT. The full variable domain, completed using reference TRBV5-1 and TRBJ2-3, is KAGVTQTPRYLIKTRGQQVTLSCSPISGHRSVSWYQQTPGQGLQFLFEYFSETQRNKGNFPGRFSGRQFSNSRSEMNVSTLELGDSALYLCASSLGPLAGGTDTQYFGPGTRLTVL.

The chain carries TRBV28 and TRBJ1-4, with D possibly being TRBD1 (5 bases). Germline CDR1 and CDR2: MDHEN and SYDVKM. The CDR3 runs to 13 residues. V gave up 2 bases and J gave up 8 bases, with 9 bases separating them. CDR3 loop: CASSLGGDEKLFF. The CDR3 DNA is TGTGCCAGCAGTTTAGGGGGGGACGAAAAACTGTTTTTT.

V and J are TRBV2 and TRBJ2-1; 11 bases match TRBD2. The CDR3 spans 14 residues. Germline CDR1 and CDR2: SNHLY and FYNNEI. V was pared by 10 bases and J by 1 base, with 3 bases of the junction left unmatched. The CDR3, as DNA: TGTGCCACCAGACTAGCGGGGTCCTACAATGAGCAGTTCTTC. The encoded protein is CATRLAGSYNEQFF.

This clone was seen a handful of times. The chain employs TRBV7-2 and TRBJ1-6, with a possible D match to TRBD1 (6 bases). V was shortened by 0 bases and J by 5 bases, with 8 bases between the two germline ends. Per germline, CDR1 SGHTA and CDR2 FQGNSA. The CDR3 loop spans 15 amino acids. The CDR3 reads CASSLAWGHNSPLHF. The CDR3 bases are TGTGCCAGCAGCTTAGCTTGGGGGCATAATTCACCCCTCCACTTT.

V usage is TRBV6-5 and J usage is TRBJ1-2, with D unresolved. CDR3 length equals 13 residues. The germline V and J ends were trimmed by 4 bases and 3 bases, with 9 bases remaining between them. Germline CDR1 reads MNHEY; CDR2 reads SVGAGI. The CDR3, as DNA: TGTGCCAGCAGTTCCCTAACGGACTATGGCTACACCTTC. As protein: CASSSLTDYGYTF.

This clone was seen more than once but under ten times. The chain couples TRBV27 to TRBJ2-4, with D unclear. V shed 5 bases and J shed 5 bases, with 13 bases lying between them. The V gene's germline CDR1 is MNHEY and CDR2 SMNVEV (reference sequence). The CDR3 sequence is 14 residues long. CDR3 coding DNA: TGTGCCAGCAGTCAATACAGTACCCAAAACATTCAGTACTTC. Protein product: CASSQYSTQNIQYF.